The clone carrying this T cell receptor beta chain has just one count. RNA was extracted and reverse transcribed into cDNA as the sequencing template. Measured with immunoSEQ multiplex PCR; TCRdb has only the in-frame clones, and not every one. The sample carries some 220,000 clones, more than 45% recorded once. The CDR3 sequence is 15 residues long. Trimming shortened V by 1 base and J by 0 bases, and 9 bases separated the two germline ends. Germline V gives CDR1 SGDLS, CDR2 YYNGEE. The data originate from a study of CD8+ T cells in alopecia areata. The treatment: oral pan-JAK inhibitor, 5-10 mg twice daily.

This clonotype originated in a human donor with alopecia areata. The V call is TRBV9, the J call TRBJ2-3; D possibly matches TRBD1 or TRBD2 (6 bases each). The sequencing here drew on CD4+ T cells sorted from blood, taken at week 4, from a patient treated with tofacitinib. The CDR3 nucleotides are TGTGCCAGCAGCGTAACGGGGGCTAGCACAGATACGCAGTATTTT. As protein: CASSVTGASTDTQYF.